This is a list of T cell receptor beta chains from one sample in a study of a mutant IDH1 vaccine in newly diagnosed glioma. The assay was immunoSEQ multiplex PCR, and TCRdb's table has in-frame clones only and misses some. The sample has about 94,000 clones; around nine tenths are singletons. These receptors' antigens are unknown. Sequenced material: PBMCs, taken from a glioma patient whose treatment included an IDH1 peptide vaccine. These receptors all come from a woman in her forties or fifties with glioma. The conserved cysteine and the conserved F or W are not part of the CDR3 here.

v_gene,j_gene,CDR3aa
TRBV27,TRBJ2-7,ASSRLAGPTYEQY
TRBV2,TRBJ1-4,ASRPQGVWEKLF
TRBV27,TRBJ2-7,ASSSRDRELYEQY
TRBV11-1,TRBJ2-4,ASSPQGAKNIQY
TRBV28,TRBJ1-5,ASSRGQGASNQPQH
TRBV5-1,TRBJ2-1,ASSSGGYNEQF
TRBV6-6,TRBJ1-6,ASRIQGLRYSPLH
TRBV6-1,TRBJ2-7,ASSETIGGEQY
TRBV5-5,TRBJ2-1,ASSLGRESFNEQF
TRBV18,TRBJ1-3,ASSTGVGNTIY
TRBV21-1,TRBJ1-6,ASSKTIKTGPNSPLH
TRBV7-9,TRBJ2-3,ASSLDPGTDTQY
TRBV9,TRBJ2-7,ASSVEPSGSEQY
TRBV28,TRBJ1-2,ASSYPRGYT
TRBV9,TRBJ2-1,ASSPQQGAYNEQF
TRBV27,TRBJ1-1,ASSLMATREAF
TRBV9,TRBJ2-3,ASSPEDRTQY
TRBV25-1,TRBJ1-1,ASRMNTEAF
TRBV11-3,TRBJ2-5,ASSLRQQETQY
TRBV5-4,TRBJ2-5,ASSFSPDRGLEETQY
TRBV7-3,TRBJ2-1,ASTGDRYNEQF
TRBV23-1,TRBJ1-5,ASSRQQGVVRDNQPQH